The clone carrying this T cell receptor (beta chain) has only a few counts. Germline assignment: CDR1 SGHTS and CDR2 YDEGEE. The V gene end was trimmed by 1 base and the J gene end by 11 bases; junction bases not matched to a gene: 7. There are 13 residues in the CDR3. The data were obtained in a study of T cells in Graves' hyperthyroidism and ophthalmopathy. It was RNA transcripts that yielded the amplified TCR beta CDR3 regions. Carried out on the TCR CDR3, a first-round RT-PCR used the HTBI primer set. One entry per CDR3 protein results from TCRdb running MiXCR on the multiplex PCR reads. The profile shows hundreds of thousands of distinct CDR3 sequences, roughly 40% of them singletons.

This receptor was obtained from a man aged 18 to 35 with Graves' hyperthyroidism. The specimen sequenced was blood. The chain uses TRBV5-8 and TRBJ1-1; 8 nucleotides line up with TRBD1. CDR3 protein: CASSLFGQGLAFF. The CDR3 DNA follows: TGTGCCAGCAGCTTGTTCGGACAGGGACTGGCTTTCTTT.